This passage covers 5 T cell receptor beta chains from one sample sequenced in a study of Ad26.COV2.S vaccination and SARS-CoV-2 variants. Generated by immunoSEQ multiplex PCR, the TCRdb table keeps only in-frame clones and is missing some. The sample includes roughly 380,000 clones, around nine tenths of them seen just once. Specified treatment: roughly 18 received Ad26.COV2.S at low or high dose, single or two shots; several received placebo; per-sample allocation not given. The samples date from day 63 after the first vaccine or placebo injection. The material sequenced was peripheral blood, taken in a trial of Ad26.COV2.S vaccine versus placebo. The receptor source for this set is a person aged 18 to 65 who received the Ad26.COV2.S COVID-19 vaccine or a placebo.

This clone is medium-sized (0.01 to 0.1%) within its sample. The chain is built from TRBV11-2 and TRBJ2-7; 9 nucleotides agree with TRBD2. The CDR3 loop spans 15 amino acids. Unmatched junction bases numbered 2, after V lost 0 bases and J lost 2 bases. Germline values: CDR1 SGHAT, CDR2 FQNNGV. The CDR3 spells CASSLDLAGTYEQYF. The DNA of the CDR3 is TGTGCCAGCAGCTTAGACCTAGCGGGGACCTACGAGCAGTACTTC.

This chain connects TRBV2 to TRBJ1-4; D not certain. From germline, CDR1 is SNHLY and CDR2 FYNNEI. V was clipped by 2 bases and J by 0 bases, with 10 bases between them. The CDR3 extends over 16 amino acids. The DNA of the CDR3 is TGTGCCAGCAGTGAATTGCAGAGTGCAACTAATGAAAAACTGTTTTTT. It is translated as CASSELQSATNEKLFF.

The genes are TRBV4-2 and TRBJ2-7; 9 bases are a match to TRBD1. The V segment lost 4 bases and the J segment 0 bases; nucleotides outside the gene matches: 1. CDR1 and CDR2 from the germline V gene are LGHNA and YNFKEQ. The CDR3 loop spans 14 amino acids. The CDR3: CASSPTGGSYEQYF. CDR3 DNA: TGTGCCAGCAGCCCGACAGGGGGCTCCTACGAGCAGTACTTC.

This rearrangement joins TRBV2 to TRBJ2-5, with a weak D call TRBD2 (6 bases). CDR1 is SNHLY, CDR2 FYNNEI, per germline. V was clipped by 2 bases and J by 1 base, with 17 bases between them. This CDR3 is built from 17 residues. The DNA for the CDR3 is TGTGCCAGCAGTGAATTCGGGAGCATGGCCCTCCAAGAGACCCAGTACTTC. Protein: CASSEFGSMALQETQYF.

This clone was found a few times. The chain employs TRBV10-3 and TRBJ1-6; tentatively, D is TRBD1 (5 bases). The V and J ends lost 10 bases and 11 bases respectively, with 21 bases between them. CDR1 ENHRY and CDR2 SYGVKD come from the germline V gene. This CDR3 has 14 amino acids. In DNA form, the CDR3 reads TGTGCCACAGCGCCGGGACCTAGGTCACCACCCCTCCACTTT. Translating it yields CATAPGPRSPPLHF.